The 21 T cell receptor beta chains given below trace back to one sample, sequenced in a study of radiation and T cells in renal cell carcinoma (TCRdb year 2020). To prepare the library, the immunoSEQ multiplex PCR assay was applied. TCRdb stores this immuneACCESS table with in-frame sequences only. Part of the clones is absent; in the studies checked, under half of the shortfall reflects unresolved V genes, and no reason is known for the rest. Recorded for this sample are just over 150,000 clones; 87% of them occurred a single time. The ten largest clonotypes hold approximately 12% of the sample. Taken with the paper, the label for time point translates to: blood 2 weeks post-SBRT. What the treatment or condition label conveys for this sample: 15 Gy SBRT to primary tumor, nephrectomy 4 weeks later. The input for sequencing was blood, taken from a patient whose treatment included radiotherapy and nephrectomy. The receptor set was obtained from a woman in her fifties or sixties with renal cell carcinoma.

The chain recombines TRBV6-6 with TRBJ1-5; D uncertain. The CDR3 is 13 residues long. The germline gives CDR1 MNHNY, CDR2 SVGAGI (reference sequence). Trimming took off 0 bases at V and 4 bases at J, with 4 bases between the two ends. CDR3 sequence: CASSYSRNQPQHF. The CDR3 DNA is TGTGCCAGCAGTTACTCACGGAATCAGCCCCAGCATTTT.

The rearrangement joins TRBV5-1 to TRBJ2-5, with 11 positions matching TRBD2. In germline, CDR1 is SGHRS, CDR2 YFSETQ. J gave up 2 bases and V 4 bases, and 7 bases lay outside the gene matches. The CDR3 totals 16 residues. CDR3 region: CASSRRTSGGQETQYF. CDR3 bases: TGCGCCAGCAGCCGCCGTACTAGCGGGGGACAAGAGACCCAGTACTTC.

The chain carries TRBV4-1 and TRBJ2-3; D uncertain. Per germline, CDR1 MGHRA and CDR2 YSYEKL. The ends were cut back, 0 bases at V and 5 bases at J, with 18 bases in the middle. The CDR3 has 17 amino acids. DNA of the CDR3: TGCGCCAGCAGCCAAGAAGGAATGGCCCGACTGGAAGATACGCAGTATTTT. This encodes CASSQEGMARLEDTQYF.

This rearrangement joins TRBV18 to TRBJ1-1, with D perhaps TRBD1 (5 bases). The CDR3 consists of 15 residues. Trimming stripped 3 bases from V and 0 bases from J, with 11 bases between. CDR1 KGHSH and CDR2 LQKENI come from the germline V gene. CDR3 in amino acids: CASSPNQGVNTEAFF. CDR3 bases: TGTGCCAGCTCACCCAATCAGGGAGTGAACACTGAAGCTTTCTTT.

The chain joins TRBV2 to TRBJ2-5; TRBD2 is a possible D gene (5 bases). Germline values: CDR1 SNHLY, CDR2 FYNNEI. V lost 8 bases and J lost 5, with 9 bases in between. The CDR3 is made up of 11 amino acids. The CDR3, as DNA: TGTGCCAGCGTGACTAAGGAGACCCAGTACTTC. Encoded protein: CASVTKETQYF.

The rearrangement joins TRBV29-1 to TRBJ1-2; no clear D. The germline gives CDR1 SQVTM, CDR2 ANQGSEA. This CDR3 is built from 8 residues. Trimming removed 8 bases from V and 7 bases from J, with 5 bases in between. CDR3 DNA sequence: TGCAGCATCCCTGGCTACACCTTC. Amino acids: CSIPGYTF.

V is TRBV19 and J is TRBJ2-5, with D uncertain. Germline values: CDR1 LNHDA, CDR2 SQIVND (reference sequence). This CDR3 region has 13 residues. Between the trimmed V and J ends, which lost 5 bases and 2 bases, there was a span of 9 bases. CDR3 DNA sequence: TGTGCCAGTAGTGTCGGCCCTCAAGAGACCCAGTACTTC. Translating gives CASSVGPQETQYF.

This chain uses TRBV6-5 with TRBJ1-5; TRBD1 might be the D (6 bases). V shed 4 bases and J shed 4 bases, with 11 bases lying between them. Germline values: CDR1 MNHEY, CDR2 SVGAGI. There are 14 residues in the CDR3. This CDR3 is CASSLRGANQPQHF. For the CDR3, the DNA is TGTGCCAGCAGTTTACGGGGGGCTAATCAGCCCCAGCATTTT.

This chain joins TRBV9 and TRBJ1-6, with a weak D call TRBD1 (6 bases). Germline-derived CDR1 and CDR2 are SGDLS and YYNGEE. Trimming removed 4 bases from V and 11 bases from J, with 19 bases in between. This CDR3 region has 15 residues. CDR3 DNA sequence: TGTGCCAGCAGCCCCGGATACAGGGAGTTTCCACCCCTCCACTTT. This encodes CASSPGYREFPPLHF. Using reference TRBV9 and TRBJ1-6 for the parts outside the CDR3, the full variable domain is DSGVTQTPKHLITATGQRVTLRCSPRSGDLSVYWYQQSLDQGLQFLIQYYNGEERAKGNILERFSAQQFPDLHSELNLSSLELGDSALYFCASSPGYREFPPLHFGNGTRLTVT.

The V gene is TRBV7-9, the J gene TRBJ2-5; D is unclear. Germline V gives CDR1 SEHNR, CDR2 FQNEAQ (reference sequence). The CDR3 runs 13 residues. V was pared by 6 bases and J by 5 bases, with 13 bases between. CDR3: CASRLTVGETQYF. The CDR3 coding sequence is TGTGCCAGCAGGTTAACCGTAGGGGAGACCCAGTACTTC.

This chain joins TRBV18 and TRBJ2-7; the D gene is possibly TRBD1 (7 bases). This CDR3 has 14 residues. Germline-derived CDR1 and CDR2 are KGHSH and LQKENI. V dropped 4 bases and J dropped 3 bases, with 13 bases sitting between them. This CDR3 is CASSRGDRGYEQYF. The CDR3 DNA reads TGTGCCAGCTCACGGGGGGACAGAGGCTACGAGCAGTACTTC.

The rearrangement links TRBV11-3 to TRBJ2-1; TRBD2 agrees at 10 bases. This CDR3 spans 15 amino acids. Germline loops: CDR1 SGHNT, CDR2 YENEEA. V was pared by 2 bases and J by 5 bases, with 3 bases of the junction left unmatched. The CDR3 spells CASSLLSGGDNEQFF. Written as DNA, the CDR3 is TGTGCCAGCAGCTTACTCAGCGGGGGGGACAATGAGCAGTTCTTC.

V and J are TRBV25-1 and TRBJ1-4; the match to TRBD1 covers 7 bases. This CDR3 has 15 amino acids. CDR1 MGHDK and CDR2 SYGVNS come from the germline V gene. After removal of 6 bases from V and 0 bases from J, the junction contained 4 bases not matched to a gene. The CDR3 here is CASRETGATNEKLFF. In nucleotides, the CDR3 is TGTGCCAGCAGGGAAACAGGGGCAACTAATGAAAAACTGTTTTTT.

This clone was found once. This chain links TRBV19 with TRBJ2-1; perhaps TRBD1 as D (5 bases). The CDR3 sequence is 15 residues long. V lost 2 bases, J lost 5 bases, and 13 bases lay in between. CDR1 and CDR2 from the germline V gene are LNHDA and SQIVND (reference sequence). Here the CDR3 DNA reads TGTGCCAGTAGTATAAGGGGTTTCCCCAACAATGAGCAGTTCTTC. This encodes CASSIRGFPNNEQFF.

This clone was recorded once. The J gene is TRBJ2-5, the V gene TRBV19; D unclear. The CDR3 is 14 residues long. CDR1 and CDR2 from the germline V gene are LNHDA and SQIVND (reference sequence). V dropped 4 bases and J dropped 2 bases, with 11 bases sitting between them. DNA for the CDR3: TGTGCCAGTAGTAGATCCTTCAATCAAGAGACCCAGTACTTC. It encodes CASSRSFNQETQYF.

The chain carries TRBV19 and TRBJ1-1; D unclear. This CDR3 spans 13 amino acids. V was clipped by 7 bases and J by 1 base, with 10 bases between them. The germline V gene encodes CDR1 LNHDA and CDR2 SQIVND (reference sequence). The CDR3 sequence is CASIGRRNTEAFF. Written as DNA, the CDR3 is TGTGCCAGTATCGGTCGCCGGAACACTGAAGCTTTCTTT.

The chain joins TRBV5-1 to TRBJ1-2; TRBD1 agrees at 8 bases. Trimming took 0 bases from V and 4 from J; bases not matched to a gene: 8. In germline, CDR1 is SGHRS, CDR2 YFSETQ. This CDR3 has 16 residues. For the CDR3, the DNA is TGCGCCAGCAGCTTGGCGACAGGGGCTTCGGGCTATGGCTACACCTTC. Its translation: CASSLATGASGYGYTF.

The chain links TRBV30 to TRBJ2-3, with TRBD2 matching over 12 bases. The CDR3 contains 18 residues. CDR1 GTSNPN and CDR2 SVGIG come from the germline V gene (reference sequence). After removal of 8 bases from V and 1 base from J, the junction contained 16 bases not matched to a gene. CDR3 protein: CARSLAGGPIPGTDTQYF. The CDR3 DNA sequence: TGTGCCAGATCACTAGCGGGGGGTCCGATCCCTGGCACAGATACGCAGTATTTT.

This clone has more than one count but fewer than ten. V and J are TRBV11-1 and TRBJ1-2, with 8 nucleotides matching TRBD1. Trimming removed 5 bases from V and 8 bases from J; junction bases left unmatched: 4. The CDR3 has 12 residues. Germline assignment: CDR1 SGHAT and CDR2 FQDESV (reference sequence). The CDR3 region is CASSRDRFGYTF. CDR3 coding DNA: TGTGCCAGCAGCCGGGACAGGTTCGGCTACACCTTC.

The rearrangement uses TRBV21-1 and TRBJ1-5; the D segment call TRBD1 is taken from the table without a DNA check. TRBV21-1 is given as a pseudogene. The CDR3 is 21 residues long. CDR3 DNA sequence: TGTGCCAGCAGCAAAGAGGAACGTCAGGGCTCCTCAAGCTATAGCAATCAGCCCCAGCATTTT. Residues: CASSKEERQGSSSYSNQPQHF.

V and J are TRBV9 and TRBJ1-2, with D possibly matching TRBD1 (5 bases). The V end was cut by 0 bases, the J end by 4 bases, with 19 bases between. This CDR3 has 17 residues. Germline V gene lookup returns CDR1 SGDLS and CDR2 YYNGEE. The CDR3 nucleotides are TGTGCCAGCAGCGTAGCTACCGGGGAGGGACCCCTCTATGGCTACACCTTC. It yields the protein CASSVATGEGPLYGYTF.